Presented here are 11 T cell receptor beta chains from one specimen sequenced in a study of blood T cells in healthy people across ages. A J-beta primer mix and a sample-barcoded 5' primer were used in a second PCR of roughly 6 to 11 cycles. TCRdb ran MiXCR on the 5' RACE reads and lists one entry per CDR3 protein. The sample comprises 550,000 to 750,000 distinct CDR3 sequences, 21% of which are singletons, and roughly 3.6% rests with the top ten. The sequenced sample was blood. The source is a man in his 70s in good health.

In its sample, this clonotype was seen once. The CDR3 DNA reads as TGTGCCAGCAGCCAAGGGACAGGGGGCGATGAGCAGTACTTC. Its protein is CASSQGTGGDEQYF. The J gene is TRBJ2-7, the V gene TRBV3-1; 11 nucleotides align to TRBD1. V shed 1 base and J 7 bases; nucleotides not matched to a gene: 3. CDR1 is LGHDT and CDR2 is YNNKEL in the germline V gene (reference sequence). The CDR3 runs to 14 residues.

The chain couples TRBV20-1 to TRBJ2-2, with 12 bases matching TRBD2. Per germline, CDR1 DFQATT and CDR2 SNEGSKA (reference sequence). This CDR3 region has 16 residues. J was trimmed by 4 bases and V by 0 bases; bases with no gene match: 3. The CDR3 region is CSARDRGLAGTGELFF. CDR3 nucleotides: TGCAGTGCTAGAGATCGGGGACTAGCGGGCACCGGGGAGCTGTTTTTT.

This chain connects TRBV9 to TRBJ2-1, with 7 positions matching TRBD2. There are 15 residues in the CDR3. V lost 2 bases, J lost 4 bases, and 6 bases stayed unmatched. Germline loops: CDR1 SGDLS, CDR2 YYNGEE. In DNA, the CDR3 is TGTGCCAGCAGCGTCGGGGGAGCGGGATACAATGAGCAGTTCTTC. It is translated as CASSVGGAGYNEQFF.

This clonotype was detected a few times. This sequence joins TRBV9 and TRBJ1-6; 10 nucleotides align to TRBD1. The germline gives CDR1 SGDLS, CDR2 YYNGEE. CDR3 size: 14 residues. Trimming at V came to 4 bases and at J to 10 bases, leaving 5 bases not matched to a gene. The CDR3 is CASSQTGGRSPLHF. The CDR3 nucleotides read TGTGCCAGCAGCCAGACAGGGGGCCGATCACCCCTCCACTTT.

The chain couples TRBV20-1 to TRBJ2-1; 7 nucleotides match TRBD2. The CDR3 spans 13 residues. V dropped 4 bases and J dropped 6; count of bases not matched to a gene: 6. Germline CDR1 DFQATT, CDR2 SNEGSKA (reference sequence). CDR3 nucleotide sequence: TGCAGTGCTACAGCGGGGTTGGCCAATGAGCAGTTCTTC. Translating it yields CSATAGLANEQFF.

This clonotype was seen only a few times. The rearrangement uses TRBV6-1 and TRBJ2-5; a possible D gene is TRBD2 (6 bases). The CDR3 loop spans 17 amino acids. The ends were cut back, 0 bases at V and 1 base at J, with 15 bases in the middle. Germline CDR1 is MNHNS and CDR2 is SASEGT. The chain's CDR3 is CASSEARGGRVQETQYF. Written as DNA, the CDR3 is TGTGCCAGCAGTGAAGCGCGGGGTGGCAGAGTCCAAGAGACCCAGTACTTC.

The chain has TRBV3-1 and TRBJ2-3; 8 nucleotides align to TRBD2. Germline assignment: CDR1 LGHDT and CDR2 YNNKEL (reference sequence). Losses at the gene ends were 4 bases for V and 0 bases for J; bases not matched to a gene: 12. The CDR3 covers 18 residues. The DNA of the CDR3 is TGTGCCAGCAGCCGACGGGAGGGAGTATTGGCTAGCACAGATACGCAGTATTTT. This encodes CASSRREGVLASTDTQYF.

Written as DNA, the CDR3 is TGTGCCAGCAGTCCTAACTCTAACTATGGCTACACCTTC. The encoded protein is CASSPNSNYGYTF. The rearrangement uses TRBV27 and TRBJ1-2; no firm D call. This CDR3 is 13 amino acids long. In germline, CDR1 is MNHEY, CDR2 SMNVEV (reference sequence). Trimming left V 5 bases short and J 0 bases short, with 7 bases between.

The chain joins TRBV29-1 to TRBJ2-5; 10 nucleotides align to TRBD1. This CDR3 contains 13 residues. V lost 7 bases, J lost 5 bases, and 7 bases stayed unmatched. The V gene's germline CDR1 is SQVTM and CDR2 ANQGSEA. The CDR3 is CSEGQGLGETQYF. The CDR3 nucleotides read TGCAGCGAGGGACAGGGGTTAGGGGAGACCCAGTACTTC. Variable domain in full (rest from reference TRBV29-1 and TRBJ2-5): SAVISQKPSRDICQRGTSLTIQCQVDSQVTMMFWYRQQPGQSLTLIATANQGSEATYESGFVIDKFPISRPNLTFSTLTVSNMSPEDSSIYLCSEGQGLGETQYFGPGTRLLVL.

The V and J genes are TRBV20-1 and TRBJ2-1; 13 bases match TRBD2. CDR3 length equals 17 residues. V was pared by 6 bases and J by 0 bases, with 8 bases of the junction left unmatched. CDR1 and CDR2 (germline): DFQATT, SNEGSKA (reference sequence). DNA of the CDR3: TGCAGTGCCACTAGCGGGAGGGTCGGAAGCTCCTACAATGAGCAGTTCTTC. Its translation is CSATSGRVGSSYNEQFF.

The chain has TRBV27 and TRBJ1-1; 8 nucleotides agree with TRBD1. V lost 4 bases and J lost 3; bases outside the gene matches: 7. In germline, CDR1 is MNHEY, CDR2 SMNVEV (reference sequence). The CDR3 runs to 15 residues. The CDR3, as DNA: TGTGCCAGCAGTTCCCAGGGGGCTGGGGACACTGAAGCTTTCTTT. Encoded protein: CASSSQGAGDTEAFF.